Presented here are 14 T cell receptor beta chains from one specimen sequenced in a study of T cells in Graves' hyperthyroidism and ophthalmopathy. Amplified TCR beta CDR3 regions came from RNA transcripts. With the HTBI primer set, the TCR CDR3 went through a first round of RT-PCR. MiXCR was run by TCRdb on the multiplex PCR reads, yielding one entry per CDR3 protein. Seen here are around 450,000 distinct CDR3 sequences, 15% to 18% observed once, and the top ten hold 11% to 15%. The sample consisted of blood. The receptors come from a woman under 30 with Graves' hyperthyroidism.

The J gene is TRBJ1-4, the V gene TRBV6-1; D possibly corresponds to TRBD1 (5 bases). Germline-derived CDR1 and CDR2 are MNHNS and SASEGT. Between the trimmed V and J ends, which lost 5 bases and 7 bases, there was a span of 11 bases. The CDR3 extends over 13 amino acids. The CDR3 region is CASSPRGGEKLFF. The CDR3 DNA reads as TGTGCCAGCAGTCCCCGCGGGGGTGAAAAACTGTTTTTT.

In this sample, this clonotype turned up a few times. The genes are TRBV9 and TRBJ2-2, with 9 bases fitting TRBD2. The CDR3 consists of 16 residues. The V segment lost 2 bases and the J segment 4 bases; nucleotides outside the gene matches: 6. The germline gives CDR1 SGDLS, CDR2 YYNGEE. CDR3 amino acids: CASSVRREGRTGELFF. Here the CDR3 DNA reads TGTGCCAGCAGCGTCCGGCGGGAGGGCCGCACCGGGGAGCTGTTTTTT.

Ten or more counts support this clonotype. A much more abundant neighbour one base away suggests this may be a read error. V gene TRBV7-9 combines with J gene TRBJ1-1; D ambiguous. The CDR3 has 13 amino acids. Trimming left V 2 bases short and J 4 bases short, with 8 bases between. Germline loops: CDR1 SEHNR, CDR2 FQNEAQ (reference sequence). As DNA, the CDR3 is TGTGCCAGCAGCTTACAGGAGAGCACTGAAGCTTTCTTT. Protein sequence: CASSLQESTEAFF.

This clonotype was found a few times. The rearrangement joins TRBV2 to TRBJ1-1, with D possibly being TRBD1 (5 bases). CDR1 and CDR2 from the germline V gene are SNHLY and FYNNEI. V was clipped by 6 bases and J by 7 bases, with 12 bases between them. The CDR3 has 12 residues. DNA for the CDR3: TGTGCCAGCAGGGGGGACGGATTTGAAGCTTTCTTT. Amino acids: CASRGDGFEAFF.

This clonotype came up many times. The chain employs TRBV7-3 and TRBJ2-2; D call uncertain. Trimming took 5 bases from V and 4 from J, leaving 5 bases between them. CDR3 length: 12 residues. Germline values: CDR1 SGHTA, CDR2 FQGTGA. The CDR3, as DNA: TGTGCCAGCAGCCACAGCACCGGGGAGCTGTTTTTT. As protein: CASSHSTGELFF.

The chain has TRBV6-2 or TRBV6-3 and TRBJ2-4, with D perhaps matching TRBD2 (5 bases). CDR1 MNHEY and CDR2 SVGEGT come from the germline V gene. This CDR3 has 16 residues. V lost 2 bases to trimming and J lost 0 bases, with 11 bases between them. Here the CDR3 DNA reads TGTGCCAGCAGTTACGATCTAGCCAGAGCCAAAAACATTCAGTACTTC. Its translation: CASSYDLARAKNIQYF.

This clonotype was seen a handful of times. The chain recombines TRBV7-2 with TRBJ2-3; 13 bases are a match to TRBD2. The CDR3 length is 16 residues. CDR1 and CDR2 from the germline V gene are SGHTA and FQGNSA. The ends lost 2 bases at V and 4 bases at J; junction bases unmatched: 3. CDR3 nucleotide sequence: TGTGCCAGCAGCTTATTACTAGCGGGGGGGCCAGATACGCAGTATTTT. It is translated as CASSLLLAGGPDTQYF.

The rearrangement uses TRBV7-3 and TRBJ2-3, with D possibly matching TRBD2 (6 bases). Trimming took off 3 bases at V and 5 bases at J, with 12 bases between the two ends. CDR1 is SGHTA and CDR2 is FQGTGA in the germline V gene. The CDR3 totals 14 residues. Here the CDR3 reads CASSFGGVGDTQYF. The DNA for the CDR3 is TGTGCCAGCAGCTTTGGCGGGGTGGGAGATACGCAGTATTTT.

Points on this clonotype: Since a much larger clone is just one base distant, this may be a read error. The chain has TRBV7-3 and TRBJ2-2, with D possibly matching TRBD2 (6 bases). This CDR3 region has 15 residues. Germline loops: CDR1 SGHTA, CDR2 FQGTGA. CDR3 sequence: CASSLVSGYTGGLFF. DNA of the CDR3: TGTGCCAGCAGCTTAGTCTCGGGGTACACCGGGGGGCTGTTTTTT.

This clonotype was seen a few times. The chain links TRBV4-1 to TRBJ1-1, with D possibly being TRBD1 (5 bases). Trimming shortened V by 1 base and J by 1 base, and 10 bases separated the two germline ends. The V gene's germline CDR1 is MGHRA and CDR2 YSYEKL. This CDR3 region has 15 residues. The CDR3 bases are TGCGCCAGCAGCCAAGGGAGGGGCAAGAACACTGAAGCTTTCTTT. Translating gives CASSQGRGKNTEAFF.

This clonotype has more than one count but fewer than ten. The chain recombines TRBV10-3 with TRBJ2-1; no firm D call. The CDR3 spans 14 residues. Germline CDR1 reads ENHRY; CDR2 reads SYGVKD. Trimming pared 7 bases from V and 2 bases from J, leaving 12 bases between. The CDR3 nucleotides read TGTGCCATCAACTCGGCTTCCACCTACAATGAGCAGTTCTTC. Protein product: CAINSASTYNEQFF.

This clonotype came up many times. The rearrangement joins TRBV28 to TRBJ1-2; a weak D match, TRBD1 (5 bases). Germline V lookup: CDR1 MDHEN, CDR2 SYDVKM. The CDR3 consists of 12 residues. V lost 3 bases, J lost 6 bases, and 8 bases lay in between. The CDR3 reads CASSFGGNGYTF. The CDR3, as DNA: TGTGCCAGCAGTTTCGGGGGGAATGGCTACACCTTC.

At least ten counts were recorded for this clonotype. The chain employs TRBV20-1 and TRBJ1-2; TRBD1 matches 11 bases. The CDR3 spans 19 residues. J lost 2 bases, V lost 5 bases, and 19 bases had no gene match. CDR1 is DFQATT and CDR2 is SNEGSKA in the germline V gene (reference sequence). The DNA for the CDR3 is TGCAGTGCTCCCAAGCTGTTAGGACAGGGGGCTCTTGGGAACTATGGCTACACCTTC. Translating gives CSAPKLLGQGALGNYGYTF.

The chain carries TRBV7-6 and TRBJ2-1, with TRBD2 matching over 11 bases. CDR1 and CDR2 from the germline V gene are SGHVS and FNYEAQ. The CDR3 has 16 residues. The J segment lost 7 bases and the V segment lost 5 bases, leaving 10 bases of the junction unmatched. CDR3 DNA: TGTGCCAGCAGCAAAATAGCGGGAGGGCAGGGTAATGAGCAGTTCTTC. Protein: CASSKIAGGQGNEQFF.